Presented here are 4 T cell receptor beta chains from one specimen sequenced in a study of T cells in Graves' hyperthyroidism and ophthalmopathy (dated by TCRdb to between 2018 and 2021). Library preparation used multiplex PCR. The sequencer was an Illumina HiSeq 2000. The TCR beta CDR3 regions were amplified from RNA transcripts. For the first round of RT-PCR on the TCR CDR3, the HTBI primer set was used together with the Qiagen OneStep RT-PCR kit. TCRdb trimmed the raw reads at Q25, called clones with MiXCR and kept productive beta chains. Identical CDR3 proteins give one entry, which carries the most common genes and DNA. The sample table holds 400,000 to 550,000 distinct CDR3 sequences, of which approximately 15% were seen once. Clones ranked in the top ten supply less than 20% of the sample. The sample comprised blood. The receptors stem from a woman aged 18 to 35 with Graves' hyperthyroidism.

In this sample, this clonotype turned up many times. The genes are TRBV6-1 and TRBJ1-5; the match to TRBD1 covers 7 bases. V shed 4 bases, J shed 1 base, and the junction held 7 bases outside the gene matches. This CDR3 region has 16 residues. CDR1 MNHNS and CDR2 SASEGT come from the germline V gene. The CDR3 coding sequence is TGTGCCAGCAGTGTTTCGCCAGGGGGAAGCAATCAGCCCCAGCATTTT. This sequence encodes CASSVSPGGSNQPQHF.

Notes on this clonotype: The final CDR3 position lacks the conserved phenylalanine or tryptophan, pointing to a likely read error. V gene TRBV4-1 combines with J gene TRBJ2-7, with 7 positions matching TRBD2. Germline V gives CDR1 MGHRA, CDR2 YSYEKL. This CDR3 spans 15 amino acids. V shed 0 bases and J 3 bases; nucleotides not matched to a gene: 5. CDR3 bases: TGCGCCAGCAGCCAAGATATTCGCGGGAGCTACGAGCAGTACATC. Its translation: CASSQDIRGSYEQYI.

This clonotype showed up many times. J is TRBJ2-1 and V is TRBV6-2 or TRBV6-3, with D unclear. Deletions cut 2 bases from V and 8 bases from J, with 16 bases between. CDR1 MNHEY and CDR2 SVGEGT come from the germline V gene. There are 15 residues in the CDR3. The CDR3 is CASSYSPVSYYEQFF. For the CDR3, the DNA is TGTGCCAGCAGTTACAGCCCCGTTAGTTACTATGAGCAGTTCTTC.

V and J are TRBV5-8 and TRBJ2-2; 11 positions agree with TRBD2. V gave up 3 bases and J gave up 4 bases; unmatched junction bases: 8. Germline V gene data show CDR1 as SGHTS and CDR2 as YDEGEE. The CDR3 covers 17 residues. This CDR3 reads CASSSRATSGSTGELFF. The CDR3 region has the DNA TGTGCCAGCAGCTCGCGAGCTACTAGCGGGAGCACCGGGGAGCTGTTTTTT.